One and the same sample provided the 29 T cell receptor beta chains below, sequenced in a study of blood T cell repertoires in COVID-19. Profiled with immunoSEQ multiplex PCR; TCRdb holds only in-frame clones, not every one. Among 100,000 to 150,000 clones, roughly 83% were seen once, and the ten largest hold about 1.5%. The sequencing input was peripheral blood. These receptors all stem from a man aged 60 to 75 with acute or convalescent COVID-19.

The chain joins TRBV5-1 to TRBJ2-3; D might be TRBD2 (7 bases). From germline, CDR1 is SGHRS and CDR2 YFSETQ. With 3 bases removed from V and 0 bases from J, the gap between germline ends came to 14 bases. The CDR3 totals 16 residues. CDR3 in amino acids: CASSSYRGASTDTQYF. The CDR3, as DNA: TGCGCCAGCAGCTCGTATCGGGGGGCTAGCACAGATACGCAGTATTTT.

This sequence joins TRBV2 and TRBJ2-6; 7 bases map to TRBD1. Trimming removed 8 bases from V and 0 bases from J; junction bases left unmatched: 7. The CDR3 runs 16 residues. Germline values: CDR1 SNHLY, CDR2 FYNNEI. In DNA, the CDR3 is TGTGCCAGCTCGGGACAGAGTTTCTCTGGGGCCAACGTCCTGACTTTC. It yields the protein CASSGQSFSGANVLTF.

CDR3 protein: CATNAGGAINEQFF. Written as DNA, the CDR3 is TGTGCCACCAATGCAGGGGGTGCGATAAATGAGCAGTTCTTC. This rearrangement joins TRBV24-1 to TRBJ2-1, with TRBD1 matching over 7 bases. V lost 8 bases and J lost 7; bases outside the gene matches: 10. This CDR3 has 14 amino acids. In germline, CDR1 is KGHDR, CDR2 SFDVKD.

The rearrangement joins TRBV7-2 to TRBJ2-7; D is unclear. Germline CDR1 SGHTA, CDR2 FQGNSA. Trimming took 1 base from V and 1 from J, leaving 8 bases between them. This CDR3 is built from 14 residues. CDR3 in DNA: TGTGCCAGCAGCTTAGGCGGAAATTCCTACGAGCAGTACTTC. Its translation is CASSLGGNSYEQYF.

The V call is TRBV7-9, the J call TRBJ1-2, with TRBD1 matching over 9 bases. The CDR3 has 14 residues. V lost 5 bases, J lost 6 bases, and 7 bases stayed unmatched. In germline, CDR1 is SEHNR, CDR2 FQNEAQ (reference sequence). CDR3: CASSLTGGGDGYTF. CDR3 nucleotides: TGTGCCAGCAGCCTCACAGGGGGCGGAGATGGCTACACCTTC.

This clone has only one observation. V gene TRBV5-1 combines with J gene TRBJ1-4; possible D gene TRBD1, 5 bases. Per the germline V gene, CDR1 is SGHRS and CDR2 is YFSETQ. The CDR3 totals 16 residues. The ends were cut back, 1 base at V and 4 bases at J, with 14 bases in the middle. CDR3 loop: CASSLNRGLYNEKLFF. The CDR3 DNA sequence: TGCGCCAGCAGCTTGAATCGGGGACTGTATAATGAAAAACTGTTTTTT.

Only a few counts were recorded for this clone. The genes are TRBV11-2 and TRBJ1-1; weak D call: TRBD1 (6 bases). The CDR3 runs to 15 residues. Germline V lookup: CDR1 SGHAT, CDR2 FQNNGV. V lost 4 bases and J 10 bases, leaving 22 bases between the germline ends. The CDR3 spells CASSSAPGQRGRAFF. CDR3 in DNA: TGTGCCAGCAGCTCAGCACCGGGACAACGGGGAAGAGCTTTCTTT.

The rearrangement uses TRBV11-3 and TRBJ2-1, with D unresolved. Trimming took 5 bases from V and 13 from J, leaving 18 bases between them. CDR1 is SGHNT, CDR2 YENEEA, per germline. The CDR3 loop spans 13 amino acids. CDR3 nucleotides: TGTGCCAGCAGCCGAGTACCGCCTAGTCAACAGTTCTTC. This sequence encodes CASSRVPPSQQFF. Filled out from reference TRBV11-3 and TRBJ2-1, the complete variable domain reads EAGVVQSPRYKIIEKKQPVAFWCNPISGHNTLYWYLQNLGQGPELLIRYENEEAVDDSQLPKDRFSAERLKGVDSTLKIQPAELGDSAVYLCASSRVPPSQQFFGPGTRLTVL.

The chain links TRBV7-9 to TRBJ2-1, with D possibly matching TRBD2 (6 bases). The V gene's germline CDR1 is SEHNR and CDR2 FQNEAQ (reference sequence). V lost 4 bases and J 3 bases, leaving 13 bases between the germline ends. The CDR3 loop spans 15 amino acids. CDR3 DNA: TGTGCCAGCAGCTCGTTAGCGGAGGTCTACAATGAGCAGTTCTTC. This codes for CASSSLAEVYNEQFF.

CDR3 region: CASSSTTGTGSSDTQYF. For the CDR3, the DNA is TGCGCCAGCAGCTCGACAACCGGGACAGGGTCATCAGATACGCAGTATTTT. The chain couples TRBV5-1 to TRBJ2-3; the match to TRBD1 covers 9 bases. Germline V gene data show CDR1 as SGHRS and CDR2 as YFSETQ. V was clipped by 3 bases and J by 4 bases; unmatched bases: 12. This CDR3 comprises 17 residues.

This rearrangement joins TRBV12-5 to TRBJ2-7; 12 nucleotides line up with TRBD2. The V and J ends lost 2 bases and 6 bases, in that order; junction bases with no gene match: 8. The CDR3 consists of 16 residues. Germline CDR1 LGHNT, CDR2 FRNRAP. In nucleotides, the CDR3 is TGTGCTAGTGGTTTGACGCTGACTAGCGGGAGAGGCGAGCAGTACTTC. Protein sequence: CASGLTLTSGRGEQYF.

This chain links TRBV6-6 with TRBJ2-2; TRBD2 aligns across 8 bases. Germline loops: CDR1 MNHNY, CDR2 SVGAGI (reference sequence). V lost 6 bases to trimming and J lost 0 bases; unmatched junction nucleotides: 24. This CDR3 is built from 22 residues. The CDR3 region is CASSYDKGRSGTRGTNTGELFF. The DNA of the CDR3 is TGTGCCAGCAGCTACGACAAGGGGAGATCCGGGACTAGGGGCACGAACACCGGGGAGCTGTTTTTT.

This sequence joins TRBV18 and TRBJ1-1; 7 positions agree with TRBD1. Losses at the gene ends were 2 bases for V and 0 bases for J; bases not matched to a gene: 3. CDR1 KGHSH and CDR2 LQKENI come from the germline V gene. The CDR3 runs to 15 residues. CDR3 bases: TGTGCCAGCTCACCATCGACAGGGATGAACACTGAAGCTTTCTTT. It encodes CASSPSTGMNTEAFF.

The chain has TRBV3-1 (or the pseudogene TRBV3-2) and TRBJ2-3; 9 nucleotides match TRBD2. The V gene's germline CDR1 is LGHDT and CDR2 YNNKEL (reference sequence). V lost 0 bases and J lost 4; bases outside the gene matches: 5. The CDR3 extends over 16 amino acids. The DNA for the CDR3 is TGTGCCAGCAGCCAAGACCGGGCGGGGGGGTCAGATACGCAGTATTTT. Encoded protein: CASSQDRAGGSDTQYF.

Here the CDR3 DNA reads TGTGCCAGCAGCCACCGGACAGGGTGGAAAGATACGCAGTATTTT. Protein: CASSHRTGWKDTQYF. J is TRBJ2-3 and V is TRBV3-1 (or the pseudogene TRBV3-2); 8 positions agree with TRBD1. The CDR3 runs to 15 residues. Germline values: CDR1 LGHDT, CDR2 YNNKEL (reference sequence). J lost 5 bases, V lost 3 bases, and 7 bases had no gene match.

Here the CDR3 DNA reads TGTGCCAGCAGCTCCCCTAGCGCTACCGGGGAGCTGTTTTTT. It is translated as CASSSPSATGELFF. This rearrangement joins TRBV7-9 to TRBJ2-2; possible D gene TRBD2, 6 bases. The CDR3 is 14 amino acids. The germline CDR1 and CDR2 sequences are SEHNR and FQNEAQ (reference sequence). Deletions cut 4 bases from V and 5 bases from J, with 11 bases between.

This chain uses TRBV3-1 (or the pseudogene TRBV3-2) with TRBJ2-2; 12 bases fit TRBD2. Germline V gene sequence: CDR1 LGHDT, CDR2 YNNKEL (reference sequence). V shed 4 bases, J shed 8 bases, and the junction held 2 bases outside the gene matches. CDR3 size: 14 residues. The CDR3 region has the DNA TGTGCCAGCAGCCGGACTAGCGGGATTGGGGAGCTGTTTTTT. This sequence encodes CASSRTSGIGELFF.

The chain is built from TRBV6-6 and TRBJ1-2; D gene ambiguous. Trimming removed 7 bases at V and 2 bases at J, with 8 bases between. The CDR3 contains 12 residues. Germline V gene lookup returns CDR1 MNHNY and CDR2 SVGAGI (reference sequence). The CDR3 DNA reads TGTGCCAGCACACGGGAGAACTATGGCTACACCTTC. Its protein product is CASTRENYGYTF.

This clone was detected only a few times. This chain joins TRBV6-5 and TRBJ2-2; possible D gene TRBD1, 6 bases. Germline CDR1 is MNHEY and CDR2 is SVGAGI. V shed 5 bases and J shed 4 bases, with 11 bases lying between them. There are 14 residues in the CDR3. CDR3 sequence: CASSTGLGTGELFF. In DNA form, the CDR3 reads TGTGCCAGCAGTACAGGGTTGGGCACCGGGGAGCTGTTTTTT.

The chain is built from TRBV23-1 and TRBJ2-7; 11 bases line up with TRBD1. TRBV23-1 is an open reading frame, and its role is uncertain. V lost 10 bases and J lost 3; bases outside the gene matches: 20. CDR3 length equals 18 residues. This CDR3 is CATHPRSSGTGGIYEQYF. The CDR3 DNA is TGCGCCACCCACCCGAGATCTTCCGGGACAGGGGGAATCTACGAGCAGTACTTC.

The V gene is TRBV30, the J gene TRBJ1-2; possible D gene TRBD1, 5 bases. Between the trimmed V and J ends, which lost 0 bases and 4 bases, there was a span of 6 bases. CDR1 and CDR2 from the germline V gene are GTSNPN and SVGIG (reference sequence). This CDR3 contains 12 residues. This chain's CDR3 is CAWSVGGYGYTF. CDR3 nucleotides: TGTGCCTGGAGTGTGGGGGGCTATGGCTACACCTTC.

This sequence joins TRBV5-1 and TRBJ2-1, with TRBD2 matching 10 bases. The CDR3 is made up of 15 amino acids. Germline values: CDR1 SGHRS, CDR2 YFSETQ. After removal of 3 bases from V and 4 bases from J, the junction contained 4 bases not matched to a gene. The DNA for the CDR3 is TGCGCCAGCAGCTCGACTAGCGGGTCTTACAATGAGCAGTTCTTC. Amino acid sequence: CASSSTSGSYNEQFF.

This clone was observed once. The chain combines TRBV5-6 with TRBJ2-1; TRBD2 aligns across 8 bases. With 4 bases clipped from V and 7 bases from J, the junction kept 19 bases outside the gene matches. CDR1 is SGHDT and CDR2 is YYEEEE in the germline V gene. The CDR3 spans 18 residues. The CDR3 loop is CASSPLRYREGLLNEQFF. The CDR3 DNA follows: TGTGCCAGCAGCCCCCTTAGGTATCGGGAGGGACTCCTTAATGAGCAGTTCTTC. Using reference TRBV5-6 and TRBJ2-1 for the parts outside the CDR3, the full variable domain is DAGVTQSPTHLIKTRGQQVTLRCSPKSGHDTVSWYQQALGQGPQFIFQYYEEEERQRGNFPDRFSGHQFPNYSSELNVNALLLGDSALYLCASSPLRYREGLLNEQFFGPGTRLTVL.

The CDR3 DNA reads as TGTGCCATCGAGACAGGGTGGGGTGAAAAACTGTTTTTT. It translates to CAIETGWGEKLFF. This chain joins TRBV11-3 and TRBJ1-4, with TRBD1 identical over 7 bases. After removal of 10 bases from V and 7 bases from J, the junction contained 9 bases not matched to a gene. The CDR3 loop spans 13 amino acids. Germline CDR1 SGHNT, CDR2 YENEEA.

This clone was counted a single time. CDR3 protein: CASSSSNRGPLNTEAFF. The CDR3 DNA sequence: TGTGCCAGCAGCTCCTCAAACAGGGGACCTCTGAACACTGAAGCTTTCTTT. This chain links TRBV9 with TRBJ1-1, with 7 bases lining up with TRBD1. V was pared by 4 bases and J by 0 bases, with 12 bases of the junction left unmatched. Per germline, CDR1 SGDLS and CDR2 YYNGEE. The CDR3 loop spans 17 amino acids.

The CDR3 sequence is CAWNQRGGGLEQYF. The CDR3 DNA reads TGTGCCTGGAACCAGCGGGGTGGTGGGCTCGAGCAGTACTTC. J is TRBJ2-7 and V is TRBV30; 7 nucleotides match TRBD2. The V and J ends lost 4 bases and 6 bases, in that order; junction bases with no gene match: 12. Germline CDR1 and CDR2: GTSNPN and SVGIG (reference sequence). The CDR3 sequence is 14 residues long.

The rearrangement joins TRBV19 to TRBJ2-7; 7 nucleotides align to TRBD1. After removal of 2 bases from V and 7 bases from J, the junction contained 8 bases not matched to a gene. The CDR3 spans 14 residues. Germline assignment: CDR1 LNHDA and CDR2 SQIVND (reference sequence). CDR3 region: CASSIPDRKKEQYF. CDR3 in DNA: TGTGCCAGTAGTATACCGGACAGGAAAAAAGAGCAGTACTTC.

This chain connects TRBV19 to TRBJ2-3, with TRBD2 matching over 7 bases. There are 14 residues in the CDR3. Germline V gene sequence: CDR1 LNHDA, CDR2 SQIVND (reference sequence). J lost 3 bases, V lost 6 bases, and 6 bases had no gene match. This CDR3 is CASSRAGRTDTQYF. CDR3 DNA: TGTGCCAGTAGCAGAGCGGGGAGGACAGATACGCAGTATTTT.

J is TRBJ2-1 and V is TRBV5-1; 10 bases match TRBD2. The CDR3 sequence is 15 residues long. In germline, CDR1 is SGHRS, CDR2 YFSETQ. V gave up 4 bases and J gave up 4 bases; unmatched junction bases: 5. The CDR3 DNA follows: TGCGCCAGCAGCCCAGGACTAGCGGAGTACAATGAGCAGTTCTTC. Translating gives CASSPGLAEYNEQFF. Variable domain in full (rest from reference TRBV5-1 and TRBJ2-1): KAGVTQTPRYLIKTRGQQVTLSCSPISGHRSVSWYQQTPGQGLQFLFEYFSETQRNKGNFPGRFSGRQFSNSRSEMNVSTLELGDSALYLCASSPGLAEYNEQFFGPGTRLTVL.